The present T cell receptor beta chain was sequenced within a study of tumor-infiltrating lymphocytes in primary liver carcinoma. A word on this clonotype: What it binds is unknown. A junction end diverges from the germline sequence, so it may reflect a read error.

In germline, CDR1 is MNHNY, CDR2 SVGAGI (reference sequence). The CDR3 runs 15 residues. General study findings and limits: Merely some 7.5-24% of top clones spanned all five tumor regions.

Co-extraction of both nucleic acids (RNA and DNA) used roughly 18-32 mg of unsorted bulk tissue. Separate regions, five per tumor, were sampled. There were over 85% viable tumor cells in every single sample of tumor. Starting material of 400 to 600 ng total RNA yielded TCR beta cDNA via a constant-region primer. For TCR beta, libraries were produced by three nested multiplex PCR rounds using slightly modified ARM-PCR. In the first two PCR rounds, TRBV1-TRBV30 forward primers were paired with a C-beta reverse primer, and each round lasted roughly 9 cycles. TCRdb reprocessed the multiplex PCR reads with MiXCR, giving one entry per CDR3 protein. The sample lists fewer than 110,000 distinct CDR3 sequences; about two thirds were seen once.

The sequence came from a woman aged 55-70 years with primary liver carcinoma and hepatitis B virus infection. The sample was liver tumor tissue from sampling region 2. Sample subset: tumor region T2, inferior pole. V usage is TRBV6-6 and J usage is TRBJ1-5, with a weak D call TRBD1 (6 bases). In nucleotides, the CDR3 is TGTACCAGCCGTAACGGGGGGGCTAGCAATCAGCCCCAGCATTTT. Protein product: CTSRNGGASNQPQHF.